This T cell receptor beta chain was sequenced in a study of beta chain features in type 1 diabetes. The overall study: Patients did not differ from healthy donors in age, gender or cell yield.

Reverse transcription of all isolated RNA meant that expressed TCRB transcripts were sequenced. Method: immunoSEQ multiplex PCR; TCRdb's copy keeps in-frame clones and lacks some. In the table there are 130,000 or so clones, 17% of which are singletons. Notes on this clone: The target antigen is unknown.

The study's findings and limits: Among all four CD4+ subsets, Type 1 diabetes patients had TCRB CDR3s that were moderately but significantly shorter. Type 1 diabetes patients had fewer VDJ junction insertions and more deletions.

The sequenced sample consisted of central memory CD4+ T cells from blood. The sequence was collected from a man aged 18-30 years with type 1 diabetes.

The CDR3 loop is CAWRGGFGYTF. As DNA, the CDR3 is TGTGCCTGGAGAGGGGGGTTTGGCTACACCTTC. The rearrangement uses TRBV30 and TRBJ1-2, with D possibly being TRBD1 (6 bases). Trimming shortened V by 3 bases and J by 7 bases, and 9 bases separated the two germline ends. The CDR3 extends over 11 amino acids. CDR1 and CDR2 (germline): GTSNPN, SVGIG (reference sequence).